This TCR beta chain emerged from a study of CD8 T cells in Susac syndrome (dated by TCRdb to between 2018 and 2021). Context from the whole study: Repertoire sequencing was used to test whether CD8+ T cell activation and differentiation in Susac syndrome was antigen driven. CD8+ T cell repertoire clonality was compared between some 12 healthy donors, approximately 14 Susac syndrome patients and approximately 16 multiple sclerosis patients.

Peripheral blood CD8+ and CD4+ T cells from healthy donors, Susac syndrome patients and multiple sclerosis patients were profiled by high-throughput TCR beta sequencing. Treatment-naive patients with stable or active relapsing-remitting disease fulfilling revised McDonald criteria were used as multiple sclerosis controls. CD8+ TEMRA cells were enriched by FACS, while bulk CD8+ and CD4+ T cells were purified by magnetic negative isolation. Blood was drawn into EDTA tubes, processed within 24 hours, and PBMCs were isolated by density gradient centrifugation. PBMCs intended for TCR sequencing were cryopreserved in liquid nitrogen and thawed later in a water bath at 37 degrees C. The sorted or isolated CD4+, CD8+ and CD8+ TEMRA cells had a purity of 90% or higher. Concerning this clonotype itself: Its antigen has not been determined. Within one base of it there is no much larger clone, and no base qualities were kept.

V lost 6 bases and J lost 6 bases; the stretch between them is 14 bases long. In the germline V gene, CDR1 corresponds to MDHEN and CDR2 to SYDVKM. The CDR3 sequence holds 14 residues, the cysteine and phenylalanine included. Kept here is only the CDR3 DNA, which spans 42 bases and is read in frame from base 1. Broad study findings and their caveats: The number of individuals in the TCR sequencing and HLA analysis was acknowledged as relatively small.

RNA was extracted with the RNeasy kit and roughly 0.45 to 1 ug was reverse transcribed using random hexamers. The immunoSEQ multiplex PCR assay, which covers 54 Vbeta and 13 Jbeta segments, was used to amplify TCR beta CDR3 regions. PCR amplification bias was corrected using a synthetic template baseline for primer optimization and computational correction. Under the source paper's analysis protocol: Reads were annotated to V, D and J genes according to IMGT and were analyzed with immunoSEQ Analyzer, with only productive sequences retained. Clonality was calculated as one minus the Shannon entropy normalized by log2 of the number of productive unique sequences. Public and private clones were assessed among the 100 most prevalent clones of each patient and control. Susac-specific clones were defined as absent from healthy and MS cohorts, over a thousand published viral clones and other ImmuneACCESS disease sequences. TCRdb trimmed public reads at Q25 via fastp, called clones via MiXCR and kept in-frame beta chains. Entries are consolidated by CDR3 protein sequence, retaining the most common genes and DNA. The V and J calls reflect TCRdb's pipeline rather than the authors' work. Present in this sample are 250,000 to 300,000 distinct CDR3 sequences, 89% of which were seen just once. The ten most abundant clones make up approximately 0.18% of the sample.

The rearrangement joined TRBV28 to TRBJ1-4; a weak D assignment points to TRBD1 (6 bases agree). The clonotype was recovered from a human donor with multiple sclerosis. Sequenced sample: CD8+ T cells from PBMCs. The CDR3 is CASSAGVSDEKLFF. Here is the DNA: TGTGCCAGCAGCGCAGGGGTTTCGGATGAAAAACTGTTTTTT.